This TCR beta chain was identified during a study of Graves' ophthalmopathy and Graves' hyperthyroidism. Study as a whole: Before any treatment was given, at initial diagnosis, peripheral blood was collected. Regarding the study as a whole: In blood appeared most of the expanded thyroid clonotypes whose frequency exceeded 0.001.

A duration under 3 months, NOSPECS ≥4, CAS ≥3 and moderate-to-severe activity characterized the donors with ophthalmopathy. Clinical symptoms, serum thyroxine, TRAb, thyroid ultrasound and orbital computed tomography were relied on for diagnosis. V shed 4 bases and J shed 0 bases, with 9 bases lying between them. CDR3 length: 14 residues. Per germline, CDR1 MNHEY and CDR2 SVGAGI. In its sample, this clonotype was seen many times. The antigen remains undetermined. RNA transcripts provided the template for amplifying TCR beta CDR3 regions. HTBI primers were used in a first-round RT-PCR, which preceded a second-round multiplex PCR. A single record per CDR3 protein comes from TCRdb applying MiXCR to the multiplex PCR reads. The sample gives roughly 500,000 distinct CDR3 sequences, over 13% of which show up once; about 9.4% is in the top ten.

The TCR originated in a woman under 40 with Graves' ophthalmopathy. The sequencing input was blood. The chain has TRBV6-5 and TRBJ1-1; D ambiguous. As DNA, the CDR3 is TGTGCCAGCAGTTGGGGTGCCATGAACACTGAAGCTTTCTTT. It translates to CASSWGAMNTEAFF.